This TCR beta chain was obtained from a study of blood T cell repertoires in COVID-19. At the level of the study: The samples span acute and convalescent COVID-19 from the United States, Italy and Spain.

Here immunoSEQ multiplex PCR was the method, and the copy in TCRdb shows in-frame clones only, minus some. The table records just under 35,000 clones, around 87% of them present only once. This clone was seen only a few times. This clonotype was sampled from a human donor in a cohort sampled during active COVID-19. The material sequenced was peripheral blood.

Here the CDR3 reads CASSFGAGGNQPQHF. CDR3 in DNA: TGTGCCAGCAGTTTTGGGGCAGGGGGGAATCAGCCCCAGCATTTT. This rearrangement joins TRBV27 to TRBJ1-5; TRBD1 matches 7 bases. Germline V CDR1 and CDR2: MNHEY, SMNVEV (reference sequence). The CDR3 spans 15 residues. Trimming at V came to 3 bases and at J to 4 bases, leaving 6 bases not matched to a gene.